A single sample is the source of the 30 T cell receptor beta chains below, sequenced in a study of human T cells and chemical hapten exposure. As for time point: patch test 1, 2 weeks after DPC sensitization. Specified treatment: therapeutic diphenylcyclopropenone sensitization with weekly scalp DPC. One entry per CDR3 protein, called by TCRdb with MiXCR from the RACE reads. The table shows 300,000 to 450,000 distinct CDR3 sequences, with more than 4.5% occurring only once. This material consisted of whole blood, taken in connection with sensitization to the hapten diphenylcyclopropenone (DPC). The receptors stem from a woman aged 45 to 65 with alopecia areata. Some clones in this sample may be carry-over from other donors' samples.

This clonotype was seen once. This rearrangement joins TRBV2 to TRBJ2-2; weak D call: TRBD2 (5 bases). This CDR3 has 15 residues. Germline-derived CDR1 and CDR2 are SNHLY and FYNNEI. The ends were cut back, 2 bases at V and 0 bases at J, with 7 bases in the middle. Here the CDR3 reads CASSEWTSNTGELFF. For the CDR3, the DNA is TGTGCCAGCAGTGAATGGACTTCGAACACCGGGGAGCTGTTTTTT.

This clonotype turned up a few times. The rearrangement links TRBV6-5 to TRBJ1-2, with a tentative D call TRBD1 (6 bases). Germline CDR1 and CDR2: MNHEY and SVGAGI. This CDR3 has 15 residues. The ends were cut back, 5 bases at V and 4 bases at J, with 17 bases in the middle. Written as DNA, the CDR3 is TGTGCCAGCAGTGTACAGCTCGACAGGACCTATGGCTACACCTTC. This gives the protein CASSVQLDRTYGYTF.

Many counts were recorded for this clonotype. The chain uses TRBV29-1 and TRBJ2-3; no firm D call. V shed 4 bases and J shed 7 bases, with 12 bases lying between them. CDR1 and CDR2 from the germline V gene are SQVTM and ANQGSEA. The CDR3 totals 12 residues. CDR3 in amino acids: CSVAADDYTQYF. The CDR3 DNA reads as TGCAGCGTTGCGGCAGACGATTATACGCAGTATTTT.

At least ten counts were recorded for this clonotype. The chain couples TRBV5-1 to TRBJ1-2; D remains ambiguous. V gave up 5 bases and J gave up 0 bases, with 8 bases separating them. The CDR3 is 13 amino acids. Per the germline V gene, CDR1 is SGHRS and CDR2 is YFSETQ. This CDR3 reads CASSPQSNYGYTF. The CDR3, as DNA: TGCGCCAGCAGTCCACAGTCTAACTATGGCTACACCTTC. The full variable domain, completed using reference TRBV5-1 and TRBJ1-2, is KAGVTQTPRYLIKTRGQQVTLSCSPISGHRSVSWYQQTPGQGLQFLFEYFSETQRNKGNFPGRFSGRQFSNSRSEMNVSTLELGDSALYLCASSPQSNYGYTFGSGTRLTVV.

The chain combines TRBV20-1 with TRBJ2-6, with 7 bases lining up with TRBD1. Per the germline V gene, CDR1 is DFQATT and CDR2 is SNEGSKA (reference sequence). This CDR3 is 16 amino acids long. V lost 7 bases and J lost 0; bases outside the gene matches: 9. The CDR3 here is CSVIGQANSGANVLTF. As DNA, the CDR3 is TGCAGTGTTATCGGACAGGCGAACTCTGGGGCCAACGTCCTGACTTTC.

This clonotype appeared many times. The chain combines TRBV20-1 with TRBJ2-7; 9 bases are a match to TRBD2. Trimming at V came to 1 base and at J to 3 bases, leaving 7 bases not matched to a gene. Germline CDR1 and CDR2: DFQATT and SNEGSKA (reference sequence). The CDR3 runs to 15 residues. The CDR3 spells CSARALRTSVYEQYF. The CDR3 DNA reads as TGCAGTGCTAGAGCACTTCGGACTAGCGTCTACGAGCAGTACTTC.

This clonotype was observed a few times. The chain couples TRBV10-3 to TRBJ1-2; D is undetermined. The CDR3 loop spans 13 amino acids. The V gene's germline CDR1 is ENHRY and CDR2 SYGVKD. The V end was cut by 2 bases, the J end by 7 bases, with 11 bases between. Here the CDR3 reads CAISENYGRGYTF. The CDR3 nucleotides read TGTGCCATCAGTGAGAACTACGGCCGTGGCTACACCTTC.

This clonotype was picked up many times. The chain recombines TRBV29-1 with TRBJ2-1, with 8 bases that match TRBD1. This CDR3 has 12 residues. Germline-derived CDR1 and CDR2 are SQVTM and ANQGSEA. V lost 7 bases, J lost 7 bases, and 6 bases stayed unmatched. CDR3 residues: CSGGQGRNEQFF. The CDR3 bases are TGCAGCGGCGGACAGGGACGGAATGAGCAGTTCTTC.

This clonotype has a count of ten or more. The gene calls are TRBV14 and TRBJ2-5; the D gene could be TRBD1 or TRBD2 (5 bases each). Trimming removed 0 bases from V and 5 bases from J, with 16 bases in between. This CDR3 region has 16 residues. The germline gives CDR1 SGHDN, CDR2 FVKESK. The CDR3 loop is CASSQERGTSLETQYF. The CDR3 DNA is TGTGCCAGCAGCCAAGAGAGGGGCACGTCCCTTGAGACCCAGTACTTC.

The CDR3 DNA follows: TGTGCCAGCAGCTTATGGGGCAGGGCACTAGCCAAAAACATTCAGTACTTC. Protein product: CASSLWGRALAKNIQYF. V usage is TRBV7-9 and J usage is TRBJ2-4, with D perhaps matching TRBD1 (5 bases). This CDR3 is built from 17 residues. The V and J ends lost 2 bases and 0 bases respectively, with 14 bases between them. Germline V CDR1 and CDR2: SEHNR, FQNEAQ (reference sequence). The complete variable domain, with remaining parts taken from reference TRBV7-9 and TRBJ2-4, reads DTGVSQNPRHKITKRGQNVTFRCDPISEHNRLYWYRQTLGQGPEFLTYFQNEAQLEKSRLLSDRFSAERPKGSFSTLEIQRTEQGDSAMYLCASSLWGRALAKNIQYFGAGTRLSVL.

In DNA, the CDR3 is TGTGCCAGCAGTTTCGACAGGGTTATGGACGAGCAGTACTTC. Translated, it gives CASSFDRVMDEQYF. The chain uses TRBV6-5 and TRBJ2-7; TRBD1 matches 7 bases. CDR1 is MNHEY and CDR2 is SVGAGI in the germline V gene. With V trimmed by 4 bases and J by 5 bases, 8 bases remained unmatched. The CDR3 runs to 14 residues.

This clonotype was observed many times. The chain uses TRBV20-1 and TRBJ2-5; 10 bases map to TRBD2. Germline trimming cut 6 bases from V and 2 bases from J; bases unmatched to any gene: 6. The length of the CDR3 is 14 residues. Germline CDR1 DFQATT, CDR2 SNEGSKA (reference sequence). CDR3 residues: CSAGASGRQETQYF. DNA for the CDR3: TGCAGTGCGGGGGCTAGCGGGAGACAAGAGACCCAGTACTTC.

For the CDR3, the DNA is TGTGCCAGCAGCCTGATTTTGGACAGGGGAGAAAACATTCAGTACTTC. Its protein is CASSLILDRGENIQYF. The gene calls are TRBV7-9 and TRBJ2-4, with TRBD1 identical over 9 bases. Germline V gives CDR1 SEHNR, CDR2 FQNEAQ (reference sequence). V lost 5 bases and J lost 5; bases outside the gene matches: 10. The CDR3 has 16 residues. The whole variable domain, remainder taken from reference TRBV7-9 and TRBJ2-4, is DTGVSQNPRHKITKRGQNVTFRCDPISEHNRLYWYRQTLGQGPEFLTYFQNEAQLEKSRLLSDRFSAERPKGSFSTLEIQRTEQGDSAMYLCASSLILDRGENIQYFGAGTRLSVL.

The genes are TRBV7-3 and TRBJ1-1; unclear D gene. The CDR3 runs to 13 residues. Germline CDR1 SGHTA, CDR2 FQGTGA. Trimming removed 1 base from V and 3 bases from J, with 6 bases in between. This CDR3 reads CASSLSTDTEAFF. In DNA form, the CDR3 reads TGTGCCAGCAGCTTAAGTACGGACACTGAAGCTTTCTTT.

The table lists this clonotype with a few counts. V gene TRBV5-4 combines with J gene TRBJ2-5, with 12 bases identical to TRBD2. After removal of 3 bases from V and 1 base from J, the junction contained 1 base not matched to a gene. This CDR3 contains 15 residues. Germline CDR1 is SGHNT and CDR2 is YYREEE (reference sequence). CDR3 protein: CASSSSGGAQETQYF. In nucleotides, the CDR3 is TGTGCCAGCAGCTCTAGCGGGGGGGCCCAAGAGACCCAGTACTTC.

This clonotype was detected ten times or more. This sequence joins TRBV27 and TRBJ2-3; 8 bases line up with TRBD2. The germline gives CDR1 MNHEY, CDR2 SMNVEV (reference sequence). There are 16 residues in the CDR3. The trim removed 4 bases at V and 4 bases at J, leaving 10 bases unmatched. The DNA for the CDR3 is TGTGCCAGCAGTTCGACAGCGGGAGTTTGGTCAGATACGCAGTATTTT. It yields the protein CASSSTAGVWSDTQYF.

This clonotype has ten or more counts. CDR3 amino acids: CASSTTEAYEQYF. The CDR3 coding sequence is TGTGCCAGCAGCACGACCGAAGCCTACGAGCAGTACTTC. The gene calls are TRBV7-9 and TRBJ2-7; D uncertain. The germline V and J ends were trimmed by 5 bases and 2 bases, with 10 bases remaining between them. Per the germline V gene, CDR1 is SEHNR and CDR2 is FQNEAQ (reference sequence). The CDR3 has 13 residues.

The chain carries TRBV20-1 and TRBJ2-7; 7 bases are shared with TRBD2. This CDR3 comprises 15 residues. V lost 7 bases and J lost 0; bases outside the gene matches: 12. The germline V gene has CDR1 DFQATT and CDR2 SNEGSKA (reference sequence). The CDR3 here is CSVERLALSSYEQYF. The CDR3 DNA is TGCAGTGTAGAAAGACTAGCCCTTAGCTCCTACGAGCAGTACTTC.

The chain joins TRBV7-2 to TRBJ1-5; D is ambiguous. There are 14 residues in the CDR3. The germline gives CDR1 SGHTA, CDR2 FQGNSA. V was cut by 5 bases and J by 5 bases, with 13 bases left in between. Here the CDR3 DNA reads TGTGCCAGCAGCCCGGACCTGACACATCAGCCCCAGCATTTT. This sequence encodes CASSPDLTHQPQHF.

This clonotype was seen a handful of times. This chain joins TRBV28 and TRBJ2-3; a weak D match, TRBD1 (6 bases). From germline, CDR1 is MDHEN and CDR2 SYDVKM. Trimming took 6 bases from V and 2 from J, leaving 18 bases between them. This CDR3 region has 16 residues. The CDR3 sequence: CASSPRDISYTDTQYF. The CDR3 DNA follows: TGTGCCAGCAGCCCCAGGGACATTTCCTACACAGATACGCAGTATTTT.

The chain uses TRBV21-1 and TRBJ1-1. TRBV21-1 is shown as a pseudogene. The CDR3 spans 13 residues. Here the CDR3 DNA reads TGTGCCAGCAGCACCCGACCAGCTACTGAAGCTTTCTTT. It yields the protein CASSTRPATEAFF.

This clonotype has at least ten counts. J is TRBJ2-1 and V is TRBV20-1, with 16 bases fitting TRBD2. CDR1 and CDR2 from the germline V gene are DFQATT and SNEGSKA (reference sequence). The CDR3 runs 15 residues. With V trimmed by 1 base and J by 8 bases, 2 bases remained unmatched. The CDR3: CSARGGTSGGDEQFF. Written as DNA, the CDR3 is TGCAGTGCTAGAGGCGGGACTAGCGGGGGGGATGAGCAGTTCTTC.

This clonotype has ten or more counts. The rearrangement joins TRBV6-6 to TRBJ1-1; tentatively, D is TRBD1 (5 bases). Trimming shortened V by 5 bases and J by 1 base, and 23 bases separated the two germline ends. The CDR3 contains 18 residues. Looked up from germline, CDR1 is MNHNY and CDR2 is SVGAGI (reference sequence). CDR3 sequence: CASSTGSGTATRNTEAFF. For the CDR3, the DNA is TGTGCCAGCAGTACCGGGTCGGGGACCGCCACTAGGAACACTGAAGCTTTCTTT.

The chain is built from TRBV6-6 and TRBJ2-7, with TRBD2 identical over 12 bases. The CDR3 spans 16 residues. CDR1 and CDR2 from the germline V gene are MNHNY and SVGAGI (reference sequence). Losses at the gene ends were 4 bases for V and 4 bases for J; bases not matched to a gene: 8. The CDR3 sequence: CASSSLGTSGSYEQYF. In nucleotides, the CDR3 is TGTGCCAGCAGTTCCCTCGGGACTAGCGGGTCATACGAGCAGTACTTC.

This clonotype was seen ten or more times. This chain links TRBV5-4 with TRBJ2-2, with a possible D match to TRBD2 (6 bases). In germline, CDR1 is SGHNT, CDR2 YYREEE (reference sequence). CDR3 length: 14 residues. The V and J ends lost 3 bases and 5 bases respectively, with 11 bases between them. The CDR3 bases are TGTGCCAGCAGCTCCAGACTAGTAACCGGGGAGCTGTTTTTT. The encoded protein is CASSSRLVTGELFF.

In its sample, this clonotype was seen many times. The chain is built from TRBV20-1 and TRBJ2-3; D gene unclear. Between the trimmed V and J ends, which lost 1 base and 2 bases, there was a span of 13 bases. Per the germline V gene, CDR1 is DFQATT and CDR2 is SNEGSKA (reference sequence). This CDR3 contains 15 residues. The CDR3 DNA sequence: TGCAGTGCTAGAGTAGGGATGGGATCCACAGATACGCAGTATTTT. Protein product: CSARVGMGSTDTQYF.

This clonotype has more than one count but fewer than ten. CDR3 in DNA: TGCAGTGCTCCGCCGGGACCGGGGCCCTACTCTGGGGCCAACGTCCTGACTTTC. This gives the protein CSAPPGPGPYSGANVLTF. The chain carries TRBV20-1 and TRBJ2-6; D possibly matches TRBD1 or TRBD2 (5 bases each). This CDR3 region has 18 residues. The V end was cut by 5 bases, the J end by 0 bases, with 20 bases between. Germline values: CDR1 DFQATT, CDR2 SNEGSKA (reference sequence).

This clonotype has a count of ten or more. The J gene is TRBJ1-5, the V gene TRBV6-5; D is perhaps TRBD1 (5 bases). This CDR3 has 14 residues. Trimming shortened V by 6 bases and J by 3 bases, and 12 bases separated the two germline ends. Germline V gene data show CDR1 as MNHEY and CDR2 as SVGAGI. In DNA, the CDR3 is TGTGCCAGCAGGGACTCAGGGTACAATCAGCCCCAGCATTTT. Its protein product is CASRDSGYNQPQHF.

As concerns this clonotype: A much larger clone differs from this one at a single base, so this may be a read error. CDR3 in DNA: TGCGCCAGCAGCTTGATCGCTAGCCGCACAGATACGCGGTATTTT. Amino acids: CASSLIASRTDTRYF. The chain joins TRBV5-1 to TRBJ2-3; D may be TRBD2 (5 bases). Germline CDR1 SGHRS, CDR2 YFSETQ. The length of the CDR3 is 15 residues.

This clonotype was counted ten times or more. The V and J genes are TRBV2 and TRBJ2-1, with D uncertain. The V end lost 2 bases, the J end lost 6 bases, and 8 bases lay between the germline ends. The CDR3 contains 13 residues. In germline, CDR1 is SNHLY, CDR2 FYNNEI. The CDR3 DNA reads TGTGCCAGCAGTGAAAGATCCCTCAATGAGCAGTTCTTC. This sequence encodes CASSERSLNEQFF.